The TCR beta chain described here comes from a study of CD8+CD57+ T cells in acquired aplastic anemia. In the study overall: The DNA of sorted CD4+ and CD8+ cells averaged around 3.2 ug. Overall study results and limits: About 30 CD8+ CDR3 sequences occurred in both the patients and the controls. Patients versus controls showed no significant CD8+ Simpson's diversity difference.

TCR beta VDJ and CDR3 were profiled, and genomic DNA was the template. One entry per CDR3 protein results from TCRdb running MiXCR on the reads. The sample includes roughly 190,000 distinct CDR3 sequences, about 53% of them seen just once. This CDR3 contains 14 residues. V trimming: 2 bases; J trimming: 5 bases; junction bases outside the gene matches: 5. Germline loops: CDR1 SGHTA, CDR2 FQGNSA. Points on this clonotype: Antigen specificity is unknown. Given a much more abundant clone one base away, this may be a read error.

This chain connects TRBV7-2 to TRBJ1-1; 7 nucleotides align to TRBD1. This TCR was sampled from a human donor in good health, serving as a control. The sequencing input was sorted CD4+, CD8+, or CD8+CD57+ T cells (not recorded which) from PBMCs. This chain's CDR3 is CASSLQGDRTEAFF. CDR3 DNA sequence: TGTGCCAGCAGCTTACAGGGGGATCGGACTGAAGCTTTCTTT.